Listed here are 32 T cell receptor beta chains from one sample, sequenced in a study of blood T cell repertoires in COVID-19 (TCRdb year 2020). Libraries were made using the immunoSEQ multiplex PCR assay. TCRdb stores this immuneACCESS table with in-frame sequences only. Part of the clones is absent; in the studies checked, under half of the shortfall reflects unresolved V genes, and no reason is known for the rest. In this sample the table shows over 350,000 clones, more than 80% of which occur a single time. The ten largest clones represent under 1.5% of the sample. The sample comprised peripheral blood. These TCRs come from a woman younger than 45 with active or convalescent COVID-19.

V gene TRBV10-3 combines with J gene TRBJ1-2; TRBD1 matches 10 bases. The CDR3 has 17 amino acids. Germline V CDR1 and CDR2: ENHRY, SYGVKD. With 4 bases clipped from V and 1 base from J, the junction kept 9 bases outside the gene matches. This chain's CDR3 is CAISAGPRDRGNYGYTF. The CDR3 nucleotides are TGTGCCATCAGTGCAGGCCCCCGGGACAGGGGTAACTATGGCTACACCTTC.

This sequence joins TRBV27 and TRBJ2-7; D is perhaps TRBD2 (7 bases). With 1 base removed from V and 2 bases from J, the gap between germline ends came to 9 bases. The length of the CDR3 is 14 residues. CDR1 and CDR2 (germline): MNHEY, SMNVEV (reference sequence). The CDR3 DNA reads TGTGCCAGCAGTTTATACGGGGGGCCCTACGAGCAGTACTTC. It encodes CASSLYGGPYEQYF.

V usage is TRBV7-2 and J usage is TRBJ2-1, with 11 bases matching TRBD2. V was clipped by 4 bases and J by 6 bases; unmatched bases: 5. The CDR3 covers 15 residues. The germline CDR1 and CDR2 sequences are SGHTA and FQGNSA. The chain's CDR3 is CASSSTSGSLNEQFF. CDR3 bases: TGTGCCAGCAGCTCCACTAGCGGGAGTCTCAATGAGCAGTTCTTC.

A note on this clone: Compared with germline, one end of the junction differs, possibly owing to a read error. CDR3 nucleotides: TGCCAGCAGGTCCGGAGGATACAGGGGACGACTGGAAACACCATATATTTT. Translating gives CQQVRRIQGTTGNTIYF. The chain employs TRBV25-1 and TRBJ1-3, with TRBD1 identical over 7 bases. Germline loops: CDR1 MGHDK, CDR2 SYGVNS. CDR3 length equals 17 residues.

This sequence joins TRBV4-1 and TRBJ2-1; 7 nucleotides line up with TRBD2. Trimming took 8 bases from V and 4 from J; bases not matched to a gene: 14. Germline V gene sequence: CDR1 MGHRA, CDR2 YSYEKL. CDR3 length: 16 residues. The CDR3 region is CASRPGGSGKYNEQFF. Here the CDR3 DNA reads TGCGCCAGCCGACCGGGGGGTAGCGGAAAGTACAATGAGCAGTTCTTC.

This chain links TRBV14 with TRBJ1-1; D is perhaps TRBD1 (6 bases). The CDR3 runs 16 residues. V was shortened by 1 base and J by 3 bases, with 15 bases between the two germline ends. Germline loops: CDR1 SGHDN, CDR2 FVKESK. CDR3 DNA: TGTGCCAGCAGCCAAGGACAACAGGGCTTCGACACTGAAGCTTTCTTT. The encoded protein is CASSQGQQGFDTEAFF.

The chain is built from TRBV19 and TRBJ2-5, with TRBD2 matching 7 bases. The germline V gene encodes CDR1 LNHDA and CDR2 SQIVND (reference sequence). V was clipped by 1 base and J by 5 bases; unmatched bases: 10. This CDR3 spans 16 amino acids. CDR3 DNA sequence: TGTGCCAGTAGTATAGTAGCACGGGGGGTTGGGGAGACCCAGTACTTC. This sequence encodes CASSIVARGVGETQYF.

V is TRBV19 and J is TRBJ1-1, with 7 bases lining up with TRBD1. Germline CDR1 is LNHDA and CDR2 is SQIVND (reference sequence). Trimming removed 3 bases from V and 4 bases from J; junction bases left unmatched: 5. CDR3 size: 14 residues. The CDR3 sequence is CASSMLPGGTEAFF. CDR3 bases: TGTGCCAGTAGTATGCTCCCAGGGGGCACTGAAGCTTTCTTT.

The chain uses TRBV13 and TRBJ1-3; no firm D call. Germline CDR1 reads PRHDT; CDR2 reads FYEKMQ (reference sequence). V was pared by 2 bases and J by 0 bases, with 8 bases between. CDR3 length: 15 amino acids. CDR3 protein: CASSLPGLSGNTIYF. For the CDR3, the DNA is TGTGCCAGCAGCTTACCAGGACTCTCTGGAAACACCATATATTTT. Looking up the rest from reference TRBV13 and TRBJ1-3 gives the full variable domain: AAGVIQSPRHLIKEKRETATLKCYPIPRHDTVYWYQQGPGQDPQFLISFYEKMQSDKGSIPDRFSAQQFSDYHSELNMSSLELGDSALYFCASSLPGLSGNTIYFGEGSWLTVV.

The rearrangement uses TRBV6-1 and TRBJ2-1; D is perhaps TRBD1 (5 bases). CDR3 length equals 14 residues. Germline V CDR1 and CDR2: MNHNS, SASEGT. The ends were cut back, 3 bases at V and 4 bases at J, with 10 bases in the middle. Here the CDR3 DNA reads TGTGCCAGCAGTGACGACAGATATTACAATGAGCAGTTCTTC. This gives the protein CASSDDRYYNEQFF.

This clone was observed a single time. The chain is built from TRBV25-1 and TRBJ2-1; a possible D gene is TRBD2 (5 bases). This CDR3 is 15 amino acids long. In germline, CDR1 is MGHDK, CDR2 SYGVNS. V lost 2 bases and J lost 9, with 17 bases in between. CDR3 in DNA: TGTGCCAGCAGTGAAACGGGGAGAGGGTCCGGTGAGCAGTTCTTC. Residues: CASSETGRGSGEQFF.

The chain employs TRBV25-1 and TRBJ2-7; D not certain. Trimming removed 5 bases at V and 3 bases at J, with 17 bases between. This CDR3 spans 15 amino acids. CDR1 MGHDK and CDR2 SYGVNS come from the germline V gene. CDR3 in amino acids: CASSSWLESYYEQYF. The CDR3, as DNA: TGTGCCAGCAGTTCGTGGTTAGAAAGCTACTACGAGCAGTACTTC.

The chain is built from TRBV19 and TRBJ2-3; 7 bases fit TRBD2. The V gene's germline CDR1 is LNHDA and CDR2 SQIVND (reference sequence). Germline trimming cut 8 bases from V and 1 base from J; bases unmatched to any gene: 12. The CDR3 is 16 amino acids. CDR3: CASGAGVRSGTDTQYF. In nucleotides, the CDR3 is TGTGCCAGTGGGGCGGGAGTACGTTCTGGCACAGATACGCAGTATTTT.

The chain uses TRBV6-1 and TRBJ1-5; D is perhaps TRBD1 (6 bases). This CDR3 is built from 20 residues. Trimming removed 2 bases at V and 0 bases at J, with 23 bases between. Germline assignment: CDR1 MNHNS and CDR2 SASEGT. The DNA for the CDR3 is TGTGCCAGCAGTGAATCTGGTCACTCCCGAGGGGGTTATAGCAATCAGCCCCAGCATTTT. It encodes CASSESGHSRGGYSNQPQHF.

CDR3 in DNA: TGTGCCAGTAGCCGGGACTACTATAGCTCCTACAATGAGCAGTTCTTC. This gives the protein CASSRDYYSSYNEQFF. J is TRBJ2-1 and V is TRBV19, with 7 bases identical to TRBD2. With 6 bases clipped from V and 0 bases from J, the junction kept 8 bases outside the gene matches. CDR3 length: 16 residues. The germline CDR1 and CDR2 sequences are LNHDA and SQIVND (reference sequence).

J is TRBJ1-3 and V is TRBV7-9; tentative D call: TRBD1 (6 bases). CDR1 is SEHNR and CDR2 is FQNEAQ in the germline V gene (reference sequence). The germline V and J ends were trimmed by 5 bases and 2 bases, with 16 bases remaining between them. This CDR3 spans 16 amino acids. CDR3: CASSMGQLAPGNTIYF. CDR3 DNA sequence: TGTGCCAGCAGCATGGGACAACTTGCGCCTGGAAACACCATATATTTT. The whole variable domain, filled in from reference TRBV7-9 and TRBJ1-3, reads DTGVSQNPRHKITKRGQNVTFRCDPISEHNRLYWYRQTLGQGPEFLTYFQNEAQLEKSRLLSDRFSAERPKGSFSTLEIQRTEQGDSAMYLCASSMGQLAPGNTIYFGEGSWLTVV.

CDR3 DNA sequence: TGTGCCACCAGTGACGGCTCACTAAGCCAAGAGACCCAGTACTTC. Amino acids: CATSDGSLSQETQYF. The gene calls are TRBV24-1 and TRBJ2-5; D not certain. V lost 4 bases and J lost 1, with 12 bases in between. The length of the CDR3 is 15 residues. Per germline, CDR1 KGHDR and CDR2 SFDVKD.

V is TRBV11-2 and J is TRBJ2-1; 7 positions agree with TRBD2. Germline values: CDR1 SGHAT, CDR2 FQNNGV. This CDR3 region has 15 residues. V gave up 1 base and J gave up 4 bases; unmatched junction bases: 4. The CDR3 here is CASSLANSGYNEQFF. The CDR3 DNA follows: TGTGCCAGCAGCTTAGCCAATAGCGGGTACAATGAGCAGTTCTTC. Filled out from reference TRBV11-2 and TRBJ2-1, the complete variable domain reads EAGVAQSPRYKIIEKRQSVAFWCNPISGHATLYWYQQILGQGPKLLIQFQNNGVVDDSQLPKDRFSAERLKGVDSTLKIQPAKLEDSAVYLCASSLANSGYNEQFFGPGTRLTVL.

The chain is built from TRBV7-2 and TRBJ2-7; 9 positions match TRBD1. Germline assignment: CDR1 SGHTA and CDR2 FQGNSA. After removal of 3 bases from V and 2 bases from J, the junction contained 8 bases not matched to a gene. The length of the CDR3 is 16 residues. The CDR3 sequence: CASSFPRDRVTYEQYF. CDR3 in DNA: TGTGCCAGCAGCTTCCCCCGGGACAGGGTCACCTACGAGCAGTACTTC.

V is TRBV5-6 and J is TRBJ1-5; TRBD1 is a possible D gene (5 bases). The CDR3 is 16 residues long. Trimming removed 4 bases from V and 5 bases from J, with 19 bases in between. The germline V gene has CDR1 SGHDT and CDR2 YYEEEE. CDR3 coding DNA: TGTGCCAGCAGCCAGCGAGTGGGGCGCCGATATCAGCCCCAGCATTTT. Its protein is CASSQRVGRRYQPQHF.

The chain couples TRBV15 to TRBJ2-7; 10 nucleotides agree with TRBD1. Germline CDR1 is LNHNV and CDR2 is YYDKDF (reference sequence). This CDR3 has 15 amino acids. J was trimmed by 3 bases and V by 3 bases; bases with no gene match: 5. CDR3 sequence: CATSSPRTGGYEQYF. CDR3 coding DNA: TGTGCCACCAGCAGTCCCAGGACAGGGGGCTACGAGCAGTACTTC.

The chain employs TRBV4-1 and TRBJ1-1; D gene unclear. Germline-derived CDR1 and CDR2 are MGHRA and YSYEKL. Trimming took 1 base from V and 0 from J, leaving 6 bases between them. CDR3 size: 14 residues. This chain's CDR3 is CASSQVGLNTEAFF. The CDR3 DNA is TGCGCCAGCAGCCAAGTTGGGCTGAACACTGAAGCTTTCTTT.

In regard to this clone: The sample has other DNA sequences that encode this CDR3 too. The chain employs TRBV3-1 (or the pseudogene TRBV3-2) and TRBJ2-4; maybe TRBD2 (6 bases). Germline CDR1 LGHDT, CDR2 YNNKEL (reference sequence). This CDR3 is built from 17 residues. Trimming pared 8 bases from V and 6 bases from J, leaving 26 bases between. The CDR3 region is CASRLSNGGYDRNIQYF. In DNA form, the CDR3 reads TGTGCCAGCCGACTCTCGAACGGGGGTTATGATCGAAACATTCAGTACTTC.

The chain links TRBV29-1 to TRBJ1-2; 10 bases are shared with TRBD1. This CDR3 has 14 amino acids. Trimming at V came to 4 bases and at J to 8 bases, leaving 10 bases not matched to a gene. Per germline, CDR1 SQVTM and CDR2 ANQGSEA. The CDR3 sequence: CSVGGTGAPDGYTF. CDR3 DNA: TGCAGCGTTGGAGGGACAGGGGCCCCGGACGGCTACACCTTC.

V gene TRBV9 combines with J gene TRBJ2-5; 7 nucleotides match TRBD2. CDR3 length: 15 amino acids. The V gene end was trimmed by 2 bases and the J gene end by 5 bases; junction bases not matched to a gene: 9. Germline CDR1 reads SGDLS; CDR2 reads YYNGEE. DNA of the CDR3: TGTGCCAGCAGCGTCGTGGCTAGCGGTGTGGAGACCCAGTACTTC. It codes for CASSVVASGVETQYF.

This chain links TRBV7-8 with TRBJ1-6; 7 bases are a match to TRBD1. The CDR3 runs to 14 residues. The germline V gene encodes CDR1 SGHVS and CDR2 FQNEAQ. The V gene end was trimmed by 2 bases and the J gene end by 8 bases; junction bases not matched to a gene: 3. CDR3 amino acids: CASSLKGADSPLHF. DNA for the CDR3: TGTGCCAGCAGCTTAAAGGGGGCCGATTCACCCCTCCACTTT.

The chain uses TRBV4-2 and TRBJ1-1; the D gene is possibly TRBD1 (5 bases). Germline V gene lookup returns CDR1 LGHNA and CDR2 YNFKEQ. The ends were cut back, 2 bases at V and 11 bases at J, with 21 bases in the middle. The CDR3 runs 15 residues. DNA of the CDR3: TGTGCCAGCAGCCAACAACTCGGAGGGGCAGCCTCTGCTTTCTTT. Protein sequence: CASSQQLGGAASAFF.

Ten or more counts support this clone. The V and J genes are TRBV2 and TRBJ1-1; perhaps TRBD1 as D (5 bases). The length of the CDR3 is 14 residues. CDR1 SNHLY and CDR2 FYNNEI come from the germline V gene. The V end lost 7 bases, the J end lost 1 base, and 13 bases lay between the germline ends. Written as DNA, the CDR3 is TGTGCCAGCACCGCGAATGGACAGAACACTGAAGCTTTCTTT. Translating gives CASTANGQNTEAFF.

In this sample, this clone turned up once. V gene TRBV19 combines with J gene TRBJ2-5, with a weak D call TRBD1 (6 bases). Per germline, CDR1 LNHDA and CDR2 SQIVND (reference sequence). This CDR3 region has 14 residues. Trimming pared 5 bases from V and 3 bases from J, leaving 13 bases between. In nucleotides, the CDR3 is TGTGCCAGTAGTCTCCGACAGGATGAAGAGACCCAGTACTTC. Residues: CASSLRQDEETQYF.

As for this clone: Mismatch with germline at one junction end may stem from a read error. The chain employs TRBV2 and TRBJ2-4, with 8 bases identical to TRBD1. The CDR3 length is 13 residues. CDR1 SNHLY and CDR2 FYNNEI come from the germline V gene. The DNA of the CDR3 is TGTGCCAGCAGCGAAGGACAGGGTGATATTCAGTACTTC. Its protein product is CASSEGQGDIQYF.

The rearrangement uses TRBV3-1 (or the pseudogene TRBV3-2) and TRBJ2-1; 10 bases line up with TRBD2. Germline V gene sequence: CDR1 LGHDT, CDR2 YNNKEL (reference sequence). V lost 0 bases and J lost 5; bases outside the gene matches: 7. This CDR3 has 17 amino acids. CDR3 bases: TGTGCCAGCAGCCAAGATCTAGCGGGGGACTATAACAATGAGCAGTTCTTC. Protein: CASSQDLAGDYNNEQFF.

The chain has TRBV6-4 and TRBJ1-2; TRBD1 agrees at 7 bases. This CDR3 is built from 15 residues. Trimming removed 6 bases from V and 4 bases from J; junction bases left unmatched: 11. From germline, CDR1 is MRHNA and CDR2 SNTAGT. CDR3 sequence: CASSPGTGVGYGYTF. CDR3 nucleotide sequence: TGTGCCAGCAGCCCCGGCACAGGGGTTGGCTATGGCTACACCTTC.